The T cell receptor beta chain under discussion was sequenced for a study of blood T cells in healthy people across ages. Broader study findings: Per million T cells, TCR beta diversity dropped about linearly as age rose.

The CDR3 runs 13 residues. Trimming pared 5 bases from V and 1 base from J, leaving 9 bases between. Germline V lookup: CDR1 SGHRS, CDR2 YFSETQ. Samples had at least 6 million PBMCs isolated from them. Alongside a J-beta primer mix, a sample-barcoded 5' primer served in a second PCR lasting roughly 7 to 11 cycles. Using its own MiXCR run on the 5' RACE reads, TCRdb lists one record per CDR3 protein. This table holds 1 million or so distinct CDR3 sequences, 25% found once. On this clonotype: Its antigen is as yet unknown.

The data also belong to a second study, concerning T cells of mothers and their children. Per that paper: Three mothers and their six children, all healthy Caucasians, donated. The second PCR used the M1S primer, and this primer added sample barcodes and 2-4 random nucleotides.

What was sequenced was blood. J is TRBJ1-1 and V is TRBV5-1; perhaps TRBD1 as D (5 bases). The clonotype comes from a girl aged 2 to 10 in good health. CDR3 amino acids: CASRGVGNTEAFF. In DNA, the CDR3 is TGCGCCAGCAGGGGGGTGGGGAACACTGAAGCTTTCTTT.